This T cell receptor beta chain stems from a study of blood T cell repertoires in COVID-19. Study context: The cDNA or gDNA used as material had been derived from T cells, B-cell-depleted T cells, or PBMCs.

Per the original data handling: Reference gene primer amplification gave nucleated cell count estimates. Assay used: immunoSEQ multiplex PCR; TCRdb lists only in-frame clones, some missing. Clone size and V and J calls were adopted from that table, with D and trimming inferred from the DNA. The table shows around 94,000 clones, with around 81% occurring only once. The CDR3 sequence is 13 residues long. The J segment lost 8 bases and the V segment lost 2 bases, leaving 7 bases of the junction unmatched. From germline, CDR1 is GTSNPN and CDR2 SVGIG (reference sequence). The table lists this clone with a few counts.

The V call is TRBV30, the J call TRBJ1-2, with TRBD1 matching over 8 bases. The sample consisted of peripheral blood. The receptor was derived from a man in his fifties or sixties with acute or convalescent COVID-19. CDR3 nucleotides: TGTGCCTGGAGTACAGGGGGGCTAGGCGGCTACACCTTC. Translated: CAWSTGGLGGYTF. Full variable domain (remainder filled in from reference TRBV30 and TRBJ1-2): SQTIHQWPATLVQPVGSPLSLECTVEGTSNPNLYWYRQAAGRGLQLLFYSVGIGQISSEVPQNLSASRPQDRQFILSSKKLLLSDSGFYLCAWSTGGLGGYTFGSGTRLTVV.